This T cell receptor beta chain was sequenced during a study of cytomegalovirus exposure and HLA in healthy donors (dated by TCRdb to about 2017). As for the study more broadly: A later analysis indicated that the 90 to 150 validation repertoires were generated on the platform also employed for the roughly 720 repertoires of the first cohort. To predict cytomegalovirus infection status, the study brought together high-throughput TCR immunosequencing, statistical association of individual TCRs with disease status, and machine learning. The study aimed to test whether cataloging public T cell receptors could reveal signatures of past pathogen exposure. A separate validation cohort of 100 to 150 different subjects was used in addition to the 666-subject first cohort.

V and J are trimmed by 1 base and 8 bases, and the gene matches miss 2 bases of the junction. According to the germline V gene, CDR1 reads SGHTA and CDR2 reads FQGNSA. Measured from the cysteine to the phenylalanine, the CDR3 is 13 residues long. The retained sequence is limited to the CDR3, 39 bases, with the frame set at the first base. The method was the immunoSEQ multiplex PCR assay. The source study handled its data this way. A statistical classification framework was built for diagnosing cytomegalovirus status from the catalog of TCR beta chain sequences. TCRdb took over this immuneACCESS table, retaining in-frame rearrangements with V and J assigned. Such tables are incomplete; in checked studies, under half of the missing clones stem from an unresolved V gene, and the remainder is unexplained. V and J calls plus clone size are reproduced from that table; the DNA served to infer D and trimming. The sample table records around 300,000 clones; roughly 90% of these occur just once. Of the sample, approximately 0.9% falls within the top ten clones.

Study-level results and caveats: All 120 or so repertoires were used to score co-occurrence in the validation cohort in a later analysis, because that analysis had no HLA typing for the cohort. In the study, approximately 150 TCR beta chains were listed as associated with cytomegalovirus. In a later analysis, TCRs clustered in the first cohort were found to also tend to co-occur in the 120 validation repertoires, with 85% to 95% of cluster scores above 0. The authors suggested that the approach could potentially be extended to other disease states and immunological phenotypes. In both the original and validation cohorts, the classifier was reported to diagnose cytomegalovirus status with high specificity and sensitivity. Most TCR sequences were observed very rarely across donors, whereas some public TCRs were present in many individuals. A few of the identified cytomegalovirus-associated TCR beta chains were confirmed in vitro to be specific for cytomegalovirus antigens.

Separate from the approximately 670-subject first cohort, the validation cohort of roughly 110 subjects was the group to which the donors belonged. On this clone: Its antigen remains unidentified. Base qualities were left out, and no much larger clone turns up one base away.

The sample comprised PBMCs. This clonotype originated in a woman between 18 and 30 years old in good health and CMV-seronegative. The chain uses TRBV7-2 and TRBJ2-4, with TRBD2 identical over 7 junction bases. The encoded CDR3 is CASSLGAGDIQYF. The sequence in DNA is TGTGCCAGCAGCTTAGGGGCGGGGGACATTCAGTACTTC.